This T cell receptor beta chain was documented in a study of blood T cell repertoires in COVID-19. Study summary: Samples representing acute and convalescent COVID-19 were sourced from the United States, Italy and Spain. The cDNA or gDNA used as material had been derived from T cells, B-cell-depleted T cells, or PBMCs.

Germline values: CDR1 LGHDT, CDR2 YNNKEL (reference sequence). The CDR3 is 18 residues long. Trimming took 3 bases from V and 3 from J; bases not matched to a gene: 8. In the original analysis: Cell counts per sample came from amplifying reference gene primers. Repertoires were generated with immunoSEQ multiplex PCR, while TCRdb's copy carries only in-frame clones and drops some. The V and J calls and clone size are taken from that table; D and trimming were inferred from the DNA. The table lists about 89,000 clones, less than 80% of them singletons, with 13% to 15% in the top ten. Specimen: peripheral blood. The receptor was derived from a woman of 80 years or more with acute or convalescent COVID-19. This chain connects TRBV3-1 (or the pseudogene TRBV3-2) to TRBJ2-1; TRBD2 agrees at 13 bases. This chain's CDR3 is CASSHRTSGGIHYNEQFF. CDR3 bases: TGTGCCAGCAGCCATAGGACTAGCGGGGGTATCCACTACAATGAGCAGTTCTTC.